The 29 T cell receptor beta chains below come from one sample, sequenced in a study of Graves' ophthalmopathy and Graves' hyperthyroidism. Scientists amplified the TCR beta CDR3 regions from RNA transcripts. HTBI primers were employed in first-round RT-PCR, then a second-round multiplex PCR followed. TCRdb re-derived calls from the multiplex PCR reads in MiXCR, one entry per CDR3 protein. Found here are about 500,000 distinct CDR3 sequences, roughly 39% of them singletons; the top ten hold roughly 4%. Sequenced sample: peripheral blood or thyroid tissue (not recorded which). All receptors come from an adult man with Graves' hyperthyroidism.

This clonotype was observed a handful of times. V and J are TRBV12-3 or TRBV12-4 and TRBJ2-5; D not resolved. Trimming left V 2 bases short and J 1 base short, with 17 bases between. The CDR3 length is 17 residues. The CDR3 coding sequence is TGTGCCAGCAGTTTAAATTTAAGGGATCCACCCCAAGAGACCCAGTACTTC. It encodes CASSLNLRDPPQETQYF.

This clonotype appeared many times. The chain carries TRBV2 and TRBJ1-3, with a tentative D call TRBD1 (6 bases). CDR3 length: 15 residues. The V gene lost 4 bases and the J gene lost 4 bases, with 14 bases spanning the gap. From germline, CDR1 is SNHLY and CDR2 FYNNEI. The CDR3 reads CASSGGGGLGNTIYF. CDR3 nucleotides: TGTGCCAGCAGTGGGGGGGGGGGCCTCGGAAACACCATATATTTT.

The sample holds a few counts of this clonotype. The chain combines TRBV5-1 with TRBJ1-2, with 8 positions matching TRBD1. The V and J ends lost 3 bases and 4 bases, in that order; junction bases with no gene match: 11. CDR1 and CDR2 from the germline V gene are SGHRS and YFSETQ. The CDR3 runs 16 residues. CDR3 coding DNA: TGCGCCAGCAGCTGGGTTCGACAGGGGAGTCCCTATGGCTACACCTTC. Translating it yields CASSWVRQGSPYGYTF. Full variable domain (remainder filled in from reference TRBV5-1 and TRBJ1-2): KAGVTQTPRYLIKTRGQQVTLSCSPISGHRSVSWYQQTPGQGLQFLFEYFSETQRNKGNFPGRFSGRQFSNSRSEMNVSTLELGDSALYLCASSWVRQGSPYGYTFGSGTRLTVV.

The CDR3 is CASSLALWNEQFF. As DNA, the CDR3 is TGTGCCAGCAGTTTGGCCCTTTGGAATGAGCAGTTCTTC. J is TRBJ2-1 and V is TRBV12-3 or TRBV12-4; D not resolved. The CDR3 loop spans 13 amino acids. Between the trimmed V and J ends, which lost 3 bases and 7 bases, there was a span of 10 bases.

This clonotype was seen repeatedly, ten times or more. J is TRBJ1-1 and V is TRBV29-1, with D uncertain. The V end lost 6 bases, the J end lost 1 base, and 15 bases lay between the germline ends. This CDR3 is built from 14 residues. Germline CDR1 reads SQVTM; CDR2 reads ANQGSEA. The CDR3, as DNA: TGCAGCGTCTGGGGAACACGGGAGAACACTGAAGCTTTCTTT. As protein: CSVWGTRENTEAFF.

This clonotype was counted only a few times. The V call is TRBV9, the J call TRBJ1-6; 8 positions agree with TRBD1. Losses at the gene ends were 7 bases for V and 9 bases for J; bases not matched to a gene: 21. CDR1 and CDR2 from the germline V gene are SGDLS and YYNGEE. This CDR3 is 18 amino acids long. The CDR3 region is CASSRIPGQDPRGSPLHF. In nucleotides, the CDR3 is TGTGCCAGCTCACGGATCCCGGGACAGGACCCACGGGGTTCACCCCTCCACTTT.

This clonotype showed up many times. The chain couples TRBV4-1 to TRBJ1-1; TRBD1 is a possible D gene (6 bases). The V gene lost 4 bases and the J gene lost 4 bases, with 19 bases spanning the gap. Germline loops: CDR1 MGHRA, CDR2 YSYEKL. This CDR3 spans 16 amino acids. Written as DNA, the CDR3 is TGCGCCAGCAGCCCTCCAAGGGGGGGCGCGAGCACTGAAGCTTTCTTT. It specifies CASSPPRGGASTEAFF.

This clonotype was found many times. This chain connects TRBV28 to TRBJ1-6; D is possibly TRBD1 (5 bases). The V end lost 5 bases, the J end lost 13 bases, and 15 bases lay between the germline ends. CDR3 length: 13 residues. Germline V lookup: CDR1 MDHEN, CDR2 SYDVKM. CDR3 loop: CASSPSGGAPLHF. The CDR3 nucleotides are TGTGCCAGCAGTCCAAGCGGCGGGGCGCCCCTCCACTTT.

This clonotype showed up many times. The rearrangement joins TRBV2 to TRBJ1-1; D possibly corresponds to TRBD1 (5 bases). The CDR3 is 14 amino acids. Germline CDR1 is SNHLY and CDR2 is FYNNEI. V lost 6 bases and J lost 4, with 15 bases in between. CDR3 protein: CASRLRAGGTEAFF. The CDR3 region has the DNA TGTGCCAGCAGACTCAGGGCGGGGGGCACTGAAGCTTTCTTT.

This chain joins TRBV29-1 and TRBJ2-7, with D possibly being TRBD1 (6 bases). The end of the DNA is better explained by TRBJ2-1, so the J call may be wrong. Germline loops: CDR1 SQVTM, CDR2 ANQGSEA. CDR3 length equals 15 residues. This CDR3 is CSASGHPSSYNEQFF. CDR3 nucleotides: TGCAGCGCATCGGGACACCCAAGCTCCTACAATGAGCAGTTCTTC.

This clonotype has at least ten counts. The chain links TRBV12-3 or TRBV12-4 to TRBJ1-1; 7 bases map to TRBD1. J lost 6 bases, V lost 5 bases, and 6 bases had no gene match. There are 13 residues in the CDR3. The DNA for the CDR3 is TGTGCCAGCAGTCGACAGGGTATCGCTGAAGCTTTCTTT. This codes for CASSRQGIAEAFF.

This clonotype was recorded at least ten times. The V gene is TRBV7-9, the J gene TRBJ1-6; D is perhaps TRBD1 (5 bases). The CDR3 runs to 20 residues. V dropped 3 bases and J dropped 0 bases, with 21 bases sitting between them. Germline V gives CDR1 SEHNR, CDR2 FQNEAQ (reference sequence). This chain's CDR3 is CASSFYSLQGESSYNSPLHF. CDR3 in DNA: TGTGCCAGCAGCTTCTATAGCCTCCAGGGAGAGAGCTCCTATAATTCACCCCTCCACTTT.

Ten or more counts support this clonotype. V and J are TRBV20-1 and TRBJ1-1; D uncertain. The CDR3 contains 11 residues. Trimming stripped 1 base from V and 11 bases from J, with 11 bases between. The germline CDR1 and CDR2 sequences are DFQATT and SNEGSKA (reference sequence). DNA of the CDR3: TGCAGTGCTAGAGGGGCTGTTTCCGCTTTCTTT. Translated: CSARGAVSAFF.

This clonotype appeared a few times. One end of the junction does not line up with germline, which may come from a read error. The chain is built from TRBV6-1 and TRBJ2-2; 8 bases are a match to TRBD1. Looked up from germline, CDR1 is MNHNS and CDR2 is SASEGT. This CDR3 has 14 residues. The CDR3 DNA is TGTGCCAGCAGGGAAGGGACAGGCACCGGGGAGCTGTTTTTT. Translated, it gives CASREGTGTGELFF.

V usage is TRBV7-3 and J usage is TRBJ2-6; D unclear. V was clipped by 5 bases and J by 0 bases, with 8 bases between them. Germline V gene lookup returns CDR1 SGHTA and CDR2 FQGTGA. The CDR3 totals 15 residues. The CDR3 DNA sequence: TGTGCCAGCAGCCGTCCAACCTCTGGGGCCAACGTCCTGACTTTC. This codes for CASSRPTSGANVLTF.

The V gene is TRBV29-1, the J gene TRBJ1-1; the D gene is possibly TRBD1 (6 bases). Trimming stripped 4 bases from V and 4 bases from J, with 25 bases between. This CDR3 is built from 17 residues. Germline CDR1 SQVTM, CDR2 ANQGSEA. The CDR3 DNA reads TGCAGCGTTGGAGATCGGGGACAAGGGGATATCGGCACTGAAGCTTTCTTT. It specifies CSVGDRGQGDIGTEAFF. The whole variable domain, filled in from reference TRBV29-1 and TRBJ1-1, reads SAVISQKPSRDICQRGTSLTIQCQVDSQVTMMFWYRQQPGQSLTLIATANQGSEATYESGFVIDKFPISRPNLTFSTLTVSNMSPEDSSIYLCSVGDRGQGDIGTEAFFGQGTRLTVV.

This clonotype was detected many times. The chain carries TRBV11-2 and TRBJ2-5; D ambiguous. The germline V gene encodes CDR1 SGHAT and CDR2 FQNNGV. Trimming removed 2 bases at V and 1 base at J, with 14 bases between. The CDR3 totals 16 residues. CDR3: CASSLLSPSVQETQYF. CDR3 DNA: TGTGCCAGCAGCTTACTATCCCCCAGCGTCCAAGAGACCCAGTACTTC.

Many counts were recorded for this clonotype. J is TRBJ2-7 and V is TRBV6-1, with no clear D. The CDR3 spans 15 residues. Per the germline V gene, CDR1 is MNHNS and CDR2 is SASEGT. With 1 base removed from V and 0 bases from J, the gap between germline ends came to 10 bases. CDR3 residues: CASSEEGTSSYEQYF. The CDR3 region has the DNA TGTGCCAGCAGTGAAGAGGGTACAAGCTCCTACGAGCAGTACTTC.

Ten or more counts support this clonotype. V gene TRBV2 combines with J gene TRBJ1-5; D gene unclear. The germline V gene has CDR1 SNHLY and CDR2 FYNNEI. Trimming removed 7 bases at V and 4 bases at J, with 8 bases between. The CDR3 totals 12 residues. The CDR3 protein is CASTLGNQPQHF. The CDR3 region has the DNA TGTGCCAGCACGCTAGGGAATCAGCCCCAGCATTTT.

A word on this clonotype: It is likely a read error, because the conserved phenylalanine at the end of the CDR3 is missing. The rearrangement joins TRBV5-1 to TRBJ1-2, with a tentative D call TRBD1 (5 bases). Trimming shortened V by 1 base and J by 8 bases, and 9 bases separated the two germline ends. Germline lookup yields CDR1 SGHRS and CDR2 YFSETQ. The CDR3 has 12 residues. The chain's CDR3 is CASSLLGEGYTL. The CDR3 coding sequence is TGCGCCAGCAGCTTGTTAGGGGAAGGCTACACCCTC.

The chain employs TRBV27 and TRBJ2-7; TRBD2 matches at 10 bases. The CDR3 has 16 residues. V lost 8 bases, J lost 6 bases, and 16 bases stayed unmatched. Germline V gives CDR1 MNHEY, CDR2 SMNVEV (reference sequence). The chain's CDR3 is CASAPGGLAGVGEQYF. The CDR3 DNA is TGTGCCAGCGCCCCCGGGGGTCTAGCGGGAGTTGGCGAGCAGTACTTC.

The CDR3 sequence: CSASPPTSMYDEQFF. Here the CDR3 DNA reads TGCAGTGCTAGCCCCCCGACTAGTATGTACGATGAGCAGTTCTTC. V and J are TRBV20-1 and TRBJ2-7, with D maybe TRBD2 (6 bases). The end of the DNA aligns better with TRBJ2-1, so the J call may be wrong. The germline V gene has CDR1 DFQATT and CDR2 SNEGSKA (reference sequence). The CDR3 totals 15 residues.

This clonotype occurred many times. The chain uses TRBV19 and TRBJ2-5; D might be TRBD1 or TRBD2, each matching 6 bases. The germline V gene encodes CDR1 LNHDA and CDR2 SQIVND (reference sequence). V lost 7 bases and J lost 5, with 17 bases in between. There are 14 residues in the CDR3. As DNA, the CDR3 is TGTGCCAGTAAGGGGGGTCGGGGCCGGGAGACCCAGTACTTC. The encoded protein is CASKGGRGRETQYF.

V gene TRBV10-3 combines with J gene TRBJ2-5; 10 nucleotides line up with TRBD2. V lost 2 bases to trimming and J lost 4 bases; unmatched junction nucleotides: 1. Germline V gives CDR1 ENHRY, CDR2 SYGVKD. The CDR3 length is 14 residues. CDR3: CAISETSGIETQYF. CDR3 in DNA: TGTGCCATCAGTGAGACTAGCGGGATAGAGACCCAGTACTTC.

The chain has TRBV2 and TRBJ2-7, with D tentatively TRBD1 (5 bases). V gave up 6 bases and J gave up 0 bases, with 9 bases separating them. CDR3 size: 13 residues. Germline CDR1 reads SNHLY; CDR2 reads FYNNEI. Written as DNA, the CDR3 is TGTGCCAGCAGGTTTGACAGCTCCTACGAGCAGTACTTC. It codes for CASRFDSSYEQYF.

This clonotype was found many times. The genes are TRBV19 and TRBJ1-1; TRBD1 matches 8 bases. This CDR3 is built from 17 residues. Germline V lookup: CDR1 LNHDA, CDR2 SQIVND (reference sequence). Trimming cost V 6 bases and J 0 bases; bases outside gene matches: 12. The CDR3 region is CASSFLPGQDMNTEAFF. The DNA for the CDR3 is TGTGCCAGTAGCTTCTTACCGGGACAGGACATGAACACTGAAGCTTTCTTT.

This clonotype is a singleton in its sample. One end of the junction fails to match germline, which may point to a read error. This chain connects TRBV20-1 to TRBJ1-1; weak D call: TRBD1 (6 bases). Per germline, CDR1 DFQATT and CDR2 SNEGSKA (reference sequence). The CDR3 sequence is 14 residues long. For the CDR3, the DNA is TGCAGTGCTAGAGATTGGACAGAGAACACTGAAGCTTTCTTC. It encodes CSARDWTENTEAFF.

This clonotype was seen repeatedly, ten times or more. The rearrangement links TRBV19 to TRBJ1-5; no clear D gene. CDR3 length: 13 amino acids. The ends were cut back, 8 bases at V and 4 bases at J, with 12 bases in the middle. Germline values: CDR1 LNHDA, CDR2 SQIVND (reference sequence). This CDR3 is CASSVPGNQPQHF. As DNA, the CDR3 is TGTGCCAGTTCCGTCCCGGGGAATCAGCCCCAGCATTTT.

At least ten counts were recorded for this clonotype. The rearrangement links TRBV11-3 to TRBJ1-1, with D unclear. The CDR3 sequence is 13 residues long. The germline CDR1 and CDR2 sequences are SGHNT and YENEEA. The V gene lost 2 bases and the J gene lost 3 bases, with 7 bases spanning the gap. The CDR3 region has the DNA TGTGCCAGCAGCTTAAGCGTAGACACTGAAGCTTTCTTT. Its translation: CASSLSVDTEAFF.